These T cell receptor beta chains were read from a single sample in a study of identical twins. Via MiXCR, TCRdb re-called the 5' RACE reads, giving one row per CDR3 protein. The table lists about 890,000 distinct CDR3 sequences, about 12% of them singletons, with around 1.6% in the top ten. These sequences were also reported in another study, on yellow fever vaccine responses in identical twins.

Sequenced sample: PBMCs. The receptors derive from a woman aged 18-35 years in good health. Both conserved end residues are part of each CDR3. D genes are given only for firm matches. Not every row has a clone size; where given, it reads once, few, many or a size class.

>TRBJ2-1|TRBD2|TRBV7-6|NA
TGTGCCAGCAGCTTGACAGCGGGGTTCAATGAGCAGTTCTTC
CASSLTAGFNEQFF
>TRBJ2-1|TRBD2|TRBV5-1|NA
TGCGCCAGCAGCTTACTAGCGGAGGACAATGAGCAGTTCTTC
CASSLLAEDNEQFF
>TRBJ2-3|TRBD1|TRBV5-1|few
TGCGCCAGCAGCTTTAGGGGACAGGACACAGATACGCAGTATTTT
CASSFRGQDTDTQYF
>TRBJ1-1|NA|TRBV5-1|few
TGCGCCAGCAGCTTGGCCGGGACGTCGGACACTGAAGCTTTCTTT
CASSLAGTSDTEAFF
>TRBJ1-2|NA|TRBV12-3/TRBV12-4|few
TGTGCCAGCAGCCGACCCCCCTATGGCTACACCTTC
CASSRPPYGYTF
>TRBJ1-1|NA|TRBV7-2|few
TGTGCCAGCAGCTTAGCGGGGGCGGCCACTGAAGCTTTCTTT
CASSLAGAATEAFF
>TRBJ2-3|TRBD1|TRBV5-1|NA
TGCGCCAGCAGCACCACCCGGGACAGGGTTGATACGCAGTATTTT
CASSTTRDRVDTQYF
>TRBJ2-1|TRBD2|TRBV6-2/TRBV6-3|NA
TGTGCCAGCAGCAATAGCGGGAGGCGCGATGAGCAGTTCTTC
CASSNSGRRDEQFF
>TRBJ1-1|NA|TRBV20-1|few
TGCAGTGCTAGATTTTCGATGAACACTGAAGCTTTCTTT
CSARFSMNTEAFF
>TRBJ2-7|NA|TRBV5-6|NA
TGTGCCAGCAGCTTGCGAGGGACACCATCCTACGAGCAGTACTTC
CASSLRGTPSYEQYF
>TRBJ2-3|NA|TRBV10-3|NA
TGTGCCATCAATAGGGGTCTTGCAGATACGCAGTATTTT
CAINRGLADTQYF
>TRBJ1-1|NA|TRBV9|few
TGTGCCAGCAGCGTAACACTGAACACTGAAGCTTTCTTT
CASSVTLNTEAFF
>TRBJ1-2|NA|TRBV6-5|NA
TGTGCCAGCAGTTACTCCCCGGCCGCGCAAAGGGGCTACACCTTC
CASSYSPAAQRGYTF
>TRBJ2-1|NA|TRBV3-1|NA
TGTGCCAGCAGCCAAGATATGGCAACGGAGCAGTTCTTC
CASSQDMATEQFF
>TRBJ2-7|NA|TRBV27|few
TGTGCCAGCAGACCCAACTTGAGCTCCTACGAGCAGTACTTC
CASRPNLSSYEQYF
>TRBJ2-1|TRBD2|TRBV20-1|NA
TGCAGTGCTAGAGATAGGCGACTAGCCATCAATGAGCAGTTCTTC
CSARDRRLAINEQFF
>TRBJ1-4|NA|TRBV10-3|many
TGTGCCATCAGTGCCGCCCTAGGGGCCGATAATGAAAAACTGTTTTTT
CAISAALGADNEKLFF
>TRBJ2-5|NA|TRBV2|few
TGTGCCAGCAATTTACTAGCCCGGGCAGAGACCCAGTACTTC
CASNLLARAETQYF
>TRBJ1-3|NA|TRBV6-5|many
TGTGCCAGCAGTTACCGGGGGCTAGGAAACACCATATATTTT
CASSYRGLGNTIYF
>TRBJ2-3|NA|TRBV5-4|NA
TGTGCCAGCAGCCACAAACAGGGGGGGATAGAAACGCAGTATTTT
CASSHKQGGIETQYF
>TRBJ2-2|NA|TRBV10-1|NA
TGCGCCAGCAGCCAAATGAACACCGGGGAGCTGTTTTTT
CASSQMNTGELFF
>TRBJ2-2|NA|TRBV7-9|NA
TGTGCCAGCAGCTGGGGGGTCGCCGGGGAGCTGTTTTTT
CASSWGVAGELFF
>TRBJ2-2|NA|TRBV2|few
TGTGCCAGCAGTGAAGGGAGGACCAGAAGAACCGGGGAGCTGTTTTTT
CASSEGRTRRTGELFF
>TRBJ2-7|NA|TRBV7-8|few
TGTGCCAGCAGCTTAGGGCCTTCCCCACTCTACGAGCAGTACTTC
CASSLGPSPLYEQYF
>TRBJ1-1|NA|TRBV2|NA
TGTGCCAGCAGTGAAGCGCCACAGGTTGAAGCTTTCTTT
CASSEAPQVEAFF
>TRBJ2-5|NA|TRBV21-1|NA
TGTGCCAGCAGCGCTAAGACAGGGAGAGAGACCCAGTACTTC
CASSAKTGRETQYF
>TRBJ2-7|NA|TRBV5-1|NA
TGCGCCAGCAGCTCGGATACTAGCAGCCGCTACGAGCAGTACTTC
CASSSDTSSRYEQYF
>TRBJ2-1|NA|TRBV9|few
TGTGCCAGCAGCGTAACTAGTGGATATGAGCAGTTCTTC
CASSVTSGYEQFF
>TRBJ2-2|NA|TRBV5-1|NA
TGCGCCAGCAGCTTGCCCCAGGGGGGAAGCACCGGGGAGCTGTTTTTT
CASSLPQGGSTGELFF
>TRBJ2-2|NA|TRBV5-1|NA
TGCGCCAGCTCCACTTTACAGGTTAACACGAACACCGGGGAGCTGTTTTTT
CASSTLQVNTNTGELFF
>TRBJ2-1|NA|TRBV14|few
TGTGCCAGCAGCCAAGGCAGGGGCAATGAGCAGTTCTTC
CASSQGRGNEQFF
>TRBJ2-1|TRBD1|TRBV7-9|few
TGTGCCAGCAGCTTAGGCGCAGGGGGCATGTACAATGAGCAGTTCTTC
CASSLGAGGMYNEQFF
>TRBJ2-3|NA|TRBV10-3|NA
TGTGCCATCAGGGCGGGGAGCACAGATACGCAGTATTTT
CAIRAGSTDTQYF
>TRBJ2-1|NA|TRBV9|few
TGTGCCAGCAGCGTAGGTGGGGCTCTGTACAATGAGCAGTTCTTC
CASSVGGALYNEQFF
>TRBJ2-7|TRBD2|TRBV29-1|many
TGCAGCGTGGAATACCTAGCGGGAGTTTCCTACGAGCAGTACTTC
CSVEYLAGVSYEQYF
>TRBJ2-6|NA|TRBV5-1|few
TGCGCCAGCAGCGAGGACAGTTGGGGGGCCAACGTCCTGACTTTC
CASSEDSWGANVLTF
>TRBJ2-2|NA|TRBV12-3/TRBV12-4|many
TGTGCCAGCAGTCAGGGAGGCCCTGCAGGGGAGCTGTTTTTT
CASSQGGPAGELFF
>TRBJ2-1|NA|TRBV7-9|few
TGTGCCAGCAGCTCCTGGGGAGTTATATACAATGAGCGGCAGTTCTTC
CASSSWGVIYNERQFF
>TRBJ1-1|TRBD1|TRBV10-3|NA
TGTGCCAGCAGTGTACGCGGGACAGGAGGCACTGAAGCTTTCTTT
CASSVRGTGGTEAFF
>TRBJ1-2|NA|TRBV6-1|many
TGTGCCAGCAGGGACACAGGGTTCGGGGACTATGGCTACACCTTC
CASRDTGFGDYGYTF